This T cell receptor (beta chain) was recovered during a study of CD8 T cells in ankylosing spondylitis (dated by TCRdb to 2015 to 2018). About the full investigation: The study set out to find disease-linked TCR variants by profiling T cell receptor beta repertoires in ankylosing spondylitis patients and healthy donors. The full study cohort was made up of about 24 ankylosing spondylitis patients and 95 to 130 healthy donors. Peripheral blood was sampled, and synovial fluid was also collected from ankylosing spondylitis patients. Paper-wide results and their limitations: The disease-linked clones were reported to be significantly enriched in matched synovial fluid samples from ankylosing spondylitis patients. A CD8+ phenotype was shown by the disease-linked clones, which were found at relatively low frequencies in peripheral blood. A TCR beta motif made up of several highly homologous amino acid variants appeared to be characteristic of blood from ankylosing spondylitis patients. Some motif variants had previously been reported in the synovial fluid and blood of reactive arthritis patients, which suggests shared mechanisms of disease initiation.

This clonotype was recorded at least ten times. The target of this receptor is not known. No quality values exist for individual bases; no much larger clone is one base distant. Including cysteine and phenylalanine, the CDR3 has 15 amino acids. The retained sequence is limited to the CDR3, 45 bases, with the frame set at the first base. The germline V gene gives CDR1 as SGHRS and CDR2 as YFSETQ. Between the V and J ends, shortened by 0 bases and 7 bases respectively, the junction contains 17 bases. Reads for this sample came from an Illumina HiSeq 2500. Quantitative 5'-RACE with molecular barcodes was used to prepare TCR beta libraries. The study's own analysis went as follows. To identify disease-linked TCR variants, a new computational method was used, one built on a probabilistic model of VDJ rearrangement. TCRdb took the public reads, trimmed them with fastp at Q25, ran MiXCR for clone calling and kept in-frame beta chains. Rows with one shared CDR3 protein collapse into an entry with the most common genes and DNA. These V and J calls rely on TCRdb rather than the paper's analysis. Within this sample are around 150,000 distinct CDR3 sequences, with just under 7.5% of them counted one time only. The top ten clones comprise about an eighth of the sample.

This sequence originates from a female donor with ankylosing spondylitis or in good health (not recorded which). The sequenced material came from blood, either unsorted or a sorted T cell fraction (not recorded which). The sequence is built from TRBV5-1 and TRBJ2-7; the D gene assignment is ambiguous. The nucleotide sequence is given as TGCGCCAGCAGCTTGGATATTGGGAATTGGGGTGAGCAGTACTTC. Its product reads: CASSLDIGNWGEQYF.